This TCR beta chain derives from a study of lymphopenia after photon versus proton radiotherapy. Study-level findings and limits: Proton therapy kept repertoires fairly stable, unlike photons, which gained effector/memory cells. Oligoclonal CD8+ Temra expansion after nadir drove photon patients' diversity drop. A bigger post-nadir fall in TCR diversity correlated inversely with survival time in deceased patients.

Here immunoSEQ multiplex PCR was the method, and the copy in TCRdb shows in-frame clones only, minus some. The sample yields about 160,000 clones, 80% to 90% seen once. As concerns this clone: Antigen: not known.

Trimming stripped 4 bases from V and 2 bases from J, with 8 bases between. The germline gives CDR1 KGHSH, CDR2 LQKENI. CDR3 length: 13 residues. This TCR came from a man aged 45-60 years with gastric cancer. The V and J genes are TRBV18 and TRBJ1-2; weak D call: TRBD1 (5 bases). Source: peripheral blood, taken from a patient treated with photon-based radiotherapy. CDR3 in amino acids: CASSLQENYGYTF. DNA for the CDR3: TGTGCCAGCTCACTACAGGAAAACTATGGCTACACCTTC.